What follows are 23 T cell receptor beta chains derived from one specimen sequenced in a study of blood T cell repertoires in COVID-19 (TCRdb year 2020). Preparation of the library involved the immunoSEQ multiplex PCR assay. TCRdb provides this immuneACCESS table in a form limited to in-frame rearrangements. Some clones are lacking; in checked studies, under half of them reflect an unresolved V gene, and why the rest are absent is not known. The sample has around 260,000 clones on record, around 78% of them singletons. About 5% of the sample belongs to the ten largest clones. Material for sequencing was peripheral blood. The receptors stem from a man in his 60s who had recovered from COVID-19.

This rearrangement joins TRBV11-2 to TRBJ1-6; 9 nucleotides align to TRBD1. CDR1 is SGHAT and CDR2 is FQNNGV in the germline V gene. Trimming took 5 bases from V and 9 from J; bases not matched to a gene: 5. This CDR3 comprises 14 residues. The CDR3 sequence: CASSPGTGFSPLHF. In DNA form, the CDR3 reads TGTGCCAGCAGCCCCGGGACAGGGTTTTCACCCCTCCACTTT.

V is TRBV7-9 and J is TRBJ1-4; 10 bases line up with TRBD1. The CDR3 is 14 residues long. The V gene's germline CDR1 is SEHNR and CDR2 FQNEAQ (reference sequence). The junction had 3 bases not matched to a gene; V was cut back by 4 bases and J by 7 bases. In nucleotides, the CDR3 is TGTGCCAGCAGCTCGGACAGGGGGTTTGAAAAACTGTTTTTT. This codes for CASSSDRGFEKLFF.

This clone was seen more than once but under ten times. In the same sample, other DNA sequences code for this CDR3. J is TRBJ1-6 and V is TRBV15, with 9 bases identical to TRBD1. Germline V gene data show CDR1 as LNHNV and CDR2 as YYDKDF (reference sequence). With V trimmed by 0 bases and J by 7 bases, 1 base remained unmatched. The CDR3 totals 15 residues. The CDR3 protein is CATSREDRGNSPLHF. For the CDR3, the DNA is TGTGCCACCAGCAGAGAGGACAGGGGAAATTCACCCCTCCACTTT.

Note on this clone: Just one base apart from a much larger clone, this may be a read error. The rearrangement links TRBV9 to TRBJ2-5; the D gene is possibly TRBD2 (7 bases). CDR3 length: 14 amino acids. Germline CDR1 SGDLS, CDR2 YYNGEE. The CDR3 DNA follows: TGTGCCCGCAGCGTAGGGGGGGGCGGGAAGACCCAGTACTTC. This encodes CARSVGGGGKTQYF.

This chain links TRBV6-5 with TRBJ2-7, with D uncertain. CDR3 length: 14 amino acids. The germline V and J ends were trimmed by 6 bases and 3 bases, with 15 bases remaining between them. Germline assignment: CDR1 MNHEY and CDR2 SVGAGI. The CDR3, as DNA: TGTGCCAGCAGGGAGATGGCGGTGAGCTACGAGCAGTACTTC. It codes for CASREMAVSYEQYF.

The chain joins TRBV10-2 to TRBJ2-3, with 7 bases matching TRBD2. The germline V gene encodes CDR1 WSHSY and CDR2 SAAADI. Trimming removed 3 bases from V and 2 bases from J; junction bases left unmatched: 20. The CDR3 totals 20 residues. The CDR3 DNA is TGCGCCAGCAGTGATCCGAGGTCAGGGACTAACCCCCGCCACACAGATACGCAGTATTTT. This encodes CASSDPRSGTNPRHTDTQYF.

About this clone itself: Other nucleotide sequences in the sample specify the same CDR3. The CDR3 protein is CASSQGQGSTDTQYF. CDR3 coding DNA: TGCGCCAGCAGCCAAGGGCAGGGGTCCACAGATACGCAGTATTTT. The chain carries TRBV4-1 and TRBJ2-3; perhaps TRBD1 as D (6 bases). Between the trimmed V and J ends, which lost 1 base and 2 bases, there was a span of 10 bases. Per the germline V gene, CDR1 is MGHRA and CDR2 is YSYEKL. The CDR3 length is 15 residues.

The chain uses TRBV5-5 and TRBJ2-3, with TRBD1 identical over 8 bases. The CDR3 is 15 residues long. CDR1 and CDR2 (germline): SGHKS, YYEKEE (reference sequence). The ends lost 2 bases at V and 2 bases at J; junction bases unmatched: 4. For the CDR3, the DNA is TGTGCCAGCAGCTTAGGGACAGGCTACACAGATACGCAGTATTTT. This gives the protein CASSLGTGYTDTQYF.

This chain joins TRBV19 and TRBJ1-1, with D unclear. The CDR3 is 11 amino acids. V was clipped by 5 bases and J by 8 bases, with 9 bases between them. Per germline, CDR1 LNHDA and CDR2 SQIVND (reference sequence). The CDR3 sequence: CASSSGREAFF. CDR3 DNA sequence: TGTGCCAGTAGTTCCGGGAGGGAAGCTTTCTTT.

This clone was observed a single time. The chain combines TRBV5-4 with TRBJ2-7, with D perhaps matching TRBD2 (6 bases). Germline CDR1 reads SGHNT; CDR2 reads YYREEE (reference sequence). The CDR3 runs to 15 residues. V lost 0 bases, J lost 6 bases, and 16 bases lay in between. CDR3 nucleotides: TGTGCCAGCAGCTTGGGAGGCGGGGTACTCGTCGAGCAGTACTTC. It specifies CASSLGGGVLVEQYF. The full variable domain, its missing parts supplied by reference TRBV5-4 and TRBJ2-7, is ETGVTQSPTHLIKTRGQQVTLRCSSQSGHNTVSWYQQALGQGPQFIFQYYREEENGRGNFPPRFSGLQFPNYSSELNVNALELDDSALYLCASSLGGGVLVEQYFGPGTRLTVT.

This clone showed up just once. The chain links TRBV11-3 to TRBJ2-5; D perhaps matches TRBD2 (5 bases). V was clipped by 5 bases and J by 5 bases, with 21 bases between them. The CDR3 length is 16 residues. Germline CDR1 SGHNT, CDR2 YENEEA. Here the CDR3 DNA reads TGTGCCAGCAGCGCACGGGGAGAACTAGGACGGGAGACCCAGTACTTC. Protein sequence: CASSARGELGRETQYF.

This clone has more than one count but fewer than ten. The chain joins TRBV6-5 to TRBJ2-3; maybe TRBD2 (6 bases). The CDR3 extends over 14 amino acids. Germline CDR1 reads MNHEY; CDR2 reads SVGAGI. The V and J ends lost 0 bases and 6 bases respectively, with 10 bases between them. CDR3 amino acids: CASSYSGGFDTQYF. The DNA of the CDR3 is TGTGCCAGCAGTTACTCTGGGGGGTTCGATACGCAGTATTTT.

The chain recombines TRBV13 with TRBJ2-3, with D maybe TRBD1 (6 bases). V was clipped by 5 bases and J by 0 bases, with 15 bases between them. This CDR3 is built from 16 residues. Germline V gene sequence: CDR1 PRHDT, CDR2 FYEKMQ (reference sequence). The CDR3 sequence: CASSRQAFLSTDTQYF. CDR3 bases: TGTGCCAGCAGCCGACAGGCTTTTTTAAGCACAGATACGCAGTATTTT.

The V gene is TRBV14, the J gene TRBJ2-3; D remains unclear. The CDR3 spans 13 residues. Germline CDR1 and CDR2: SGHDN and FVKESK. V shed 4 bases and J shed 8 bases, with 13 bases lying between them. In nucleotides, the CDR3 is TGTGCCAGCAGCCTGACCGGTTCAGGTACGCAGTATTTT. Translated: CASSLTGSGTQYF.

The V and J genes are TRBV18 and TRBJ1-1, with D possibly matching TRBD1 (6 bases). This CDR3 comprises 14 residues. In germline, CDR1 is KGHSH, CDR2 LQKENI. V lost 6 bases and J 8 bases, leaving 19 bases between the germline ends. CDR3 sequence: CASSPWGLRREAFF. The CDR3 nucleotides read TGTGCCAGCTCTCCTTGGGGGCTCAGGAGGGAAGCTTTCTTT.

This clone was recorded once. This rearrangement joins TRBV7-2 to TRBJ1-1, with D possibly matching TRBD1 (6 bases). The V end was cut by 6 bases, the J end by 0 bases, with 11 bases between. The germline gives CDR1 SGHTA, CDR2 FQGNSA. CDR3 length: 14 residues. The CDR3 DNA is TGTGCCAGCAGTACGGACAGATTGAACACTGAAGCTTTCTTT. Encoded protein: CASSTDRLNTEAFF.

This chain joins TRBV5-1 and TRBJ1-4, with D hard to call. CDR1 is SGHRS, CDR2 YFSETQ, per germline. The CDR3 covers 15 residues. V lost 3 bases, J lost 0 bases, and 9 bases lay in between. In DNA, the CDR3 is TGCGCCAGCAGCTCCTCCCTTGCAACTAATGAAAAACTGTTTTTT. Translated, it gives CASSSSLATNEKLFF.

This chain uses TRBV7-9 with TRBJ2-1; D might be TRBD1 (6 bases). V shed 7 bases and J shed 0 bases, with 13 bases lying between them. Looked up from germline, CDR1 is SEHNR and CDR2 is FQNEAQ (reference sequence). The CDR3 loop spans 15 amino acids. Written as DNA, the CDR3 is TGTGCCAGCACCCAGGGGCCTGGCTCCTACAATGAGCAGTTCTTC. This codes for CASTQGPGSYNEQFF.

This clone has more than one count but fewer than ten. The V and J genes are TRBV3-1 (or the pseudogene TRBV3-2) and TRBJ1-5; D gene unclear. Germline-derived CDR1 and CDR2 are LGHDT and YNNKEL (reference sequence). The CDR3 consists of 15 residues. Between the trimmed V and J ends, which lost 2 bases and 7 bases, there was a span of 15 bases. Here the CDR3 reads CASSQSSLYNQPQHF. The CDR3 nucleotides are TGTGCCAGCAGCCAATCATCCTTGTACAACCAGCCCCAGCATTTT.

The rearrangement joins TRBV6-1 to TRBJ2-1; tentative D call: TRBD1 (5 bases). In germline, CDR1 is MNHNS, CDR2 SASEGT. Trimming pared 2 bases from V and 9 bases from J, leaving 11 bases between. The CDR3 extends over 13 amino acids. The CDR3 region is CASSERQGLEQFF. As DNA, the CDR3 is TGTGCCAGCAGTGAACGGCAGGGCCTTGAGCAGTTCTTC.

J is TRBJ2-7 and V is TRBV27, with 10 bases aligning to TRBD1. The CDR3 runs to 16 residues. Trimming took 5 bases from V and 4 from J; bases not matched to a gene: 11. Germline V lookup: CDR1 MNHEY, CDR2 SMNVEV (reference sequence). CDR3 nucleotide sequence: TGTGCCAGCAGTACGACAGGACGACAGGGGGCATACGAGCAGTACTTC. Protein sequence: CASSTTGRQGAYEQYF.

This chain uses TRBV27 with TRBJ2-2; D gene uncertain. Germline V CDR1 and CDR2: MNHEY, SMNVEV (reference sequence). The CDR3 has 15 amino acids. With 3 bases removed from V and 4 bases from J, the gap between germline ends came to 12 bases. CDR3 loop: CASSFYPERTGELFF. CDR3 nucleotide sequence: TGTGCCAGCAGTTTCTACCCCGAGCGCACCGGGGAGCTGTTTTTT.

V usage is TRBV11-3 and J usage is TRBJ2-1; 10 bases are shared with TRBD2. Trimming removed 5 bases from V and 7 bases from J; junction bases left unmatched: 8. CDR3 size: 15 residues. Germline values: CDR1 SGHNT, CDR2 YENEEA. CDR3 in DNA: TGTGCCAGCAGCCCAAGCGGGGGGGCGTATAATGAGCAGTTCTTC. This sequence encodes CASSPSGGAYNEQFF.